The sample holds a few counts of the clone carrying this T cell receptor beta chain. Its specificity is not known. From the 5' RACE reads, TCRdb called clonotypes with MiXCR, one entry per CDR3 protein. The sample shows around 300,000 distinct CDR3 sequences, roughly 15% of them seen only once. Germline V gene lookup returns CDR1 SGHRS and CDR2 YFSETQ. The CDR3 totals 14 residues. Deletions cut 2 bases from V and 4 bases from J, with 12 bases between. The sample belongs to a study of T-cell memory formation after mild COVID-19. Overall study results and limits: Detection of some responders pre-infection suggested pre-existing cross-reactive memory T cells participated. There was no confirmation that second-wave clones peaking on day 37 were SARS-CoV-2 specific. Day 15 to 85 contractors were CD4/CD8 balanced; later expanders leaned CD4+.

The sequence derives from a man aged 18 to 30 who had mild COVID-19 (a few samples of this study predate the infection). Cell type and time point are not known. Specimen: PBMCs or a T cell subset sorted from them (not recorded which). This chain links TRBV5-1 with TRBJ2-5; D not resolved. In nucleotides, the CDR3 is TGCGCCAGCAGCTTAGAGCCTGGCGGAGAGACCCAGTACTTC. The encoded protein is CASSLEPGGETQYF.